The rows below give T cell receptor beta chains drawn from one sample of a study of PD-1 blockade in classical Hodgkin lymphoma. Some clones are missing from TCRdb's copy, which holds only in-frame ones; the method was immunoSEQ multiplex PCR. The sample carries just over 20,000 clones, about 68% recorded once. The material sequenced was peripheral blood mononuclear cells (PBMCs), taken before the fourth cycle of nivolumab. The receptor source for this set is a human donor with classical Hodgkin lymphoma. The CDR3 runs from the conserved cysteine through the conserved F or W. The D gene is left open where the match is weak. Expanded clones are given a class, and other clones once, few, many or no size at all.

D gene | clone size | J gene | V gene | CDR3 protein | CDR3 DNA
TRBD1 | - | TRBJ1-5 | TRBV6-1 | CASRRTTGGNQPQHF | TGTGCCAGCAGACGAACGACAGGGGGCAATCAGCCCCAGCATTTT
TRBD2 | - | TRBJ2-3 | TRBV5-8 | CASSLIPSGRPTDTQYF | TGTGCCAGCAGCTTGATTCCTAGCGGGAGGCCTACAGATACGCAGTATTTT
- | - | TRBJ2-1 | TRBV11-2 | CASSWGAGNSYNEQFF | TGTGCCAGCAGCTGGGGGGCGGGGAACTCCTACAATGAGCAGTTCTTC
TRBD1 | - | TRBJ1-5 | TRBV10-3 | CAIGQDNQPQHF | TGTGCCATTGGACAGGACAATCAGCCCCAGCATTTT
- | - | TRBJ2-5 | TRBV6-5 | CASSPGGTQYF | TGTGCCAGCAGTCCCGGAGGGACCCAGTACTTC
- | - | TRBJ2-7 | TRBV5-5 | CASSSSLATSYEQYF | TGTGCCAGCAGCTCGAGCCTAGCGACCTCCTACGAGCAGTACTTC
- | - | TRBJ2-3 | TRBV6-5 | CASSDRDTQYF | TGTGCCAGCAGCGATAGAGATACGCAGTATTTT
- | - | TRBJ2-7 | TRBV10-3 | CAISDGGAHSYEQYF | TGTGCCATCAGTGATGGGGGGGCCCACTCCTACGAGCAGTACTTC
TRBD1 | - | TRBJ2-2 | TRBV30 | CAWSGGQTNTGELFF | TGTGCCTGGAGTGGGGGACAGACGAACACCGGGGAGCTGTTTTTT
TRBD2 | - | TRBJ2-5 | TRBV7-7 | CASSMGLAGETQYF | TGTGCCAGCAGCATGGGACTAGCGGGAGAGACCCAGTACTTC
TRBD1 | - | TRBJ1-1 | TRBV30 | CAWREDRAMRNTEAFF | TGTGCCTGGAGGGAGGACAGGGCGATGAGGAACACTGAAGCTTTCTTT
TRBD1 | - | TRBJ1-1 | TRBV18 | CASSRDFSPGQEGFPF | TGTGCCAGCTCACGCGATTTTTCTCCGGGACAGGAGGGTTTCCCCTTT
TRBD1 | - | TRBJ1-1 | TRBV10-3 | CAIGQGSGTEAFF | TGTGCCATTGGACAGGGCTCGGGCACTGAAGCTTTCTTT
TRBD1 | few | TRBJ2-6 | TRBV19 | CASSAYPGTGGSGANVLTF | TGTGCCAGTAGTGCCTACCCCGGGACAGGGGGTTCTGGGGCCAACGTCCTGACTTTC
TRBD2 | - | TRBJ2-1 | TRBV10-3 | CAISGRAAGRNEQFF | TGTGCCATCAGTGGGCGGGCCGCCGGGAGGAATGAGCAGTTCTTC
TRBD1 | - | TRBJ1-2 | TRBV29-1 | CSVEDPTGGRGYGYTF | TGCAGCGTTGAAGATCCAACAGGGGGCCGGGGCTATGGCTACACCTTC
TRBD1 | - | TRBJ1-2 | TRBV10-1 | CASSESGTVRGYTF | TGCGCCAGCAGTGAGTCCGGGACAGTTCGAGGCTACACCTTC
- | - | TRBJ2-4 | TRBV14 | CASSFTGTSRTQYF | TGTGCCAGCAGCTTTACTGGGACCTCCCGGACTCAGTACTTC
- | - | TRBJ2-5 | TRBV6-5 | CASRSAGKETQYF | TGTGCCAGCAGGTCGGCCGGGAAAGAGACCCAGTACTTC
TRBD2 | - | TRBJ2-5 | TRBV5-6 | CASSALGERESETQYF | TGTGCCAGCAGCGCCCTCGGGGAGCGGGAGTCAGAGACCCAGTACTTC
TRBD1 | - | TRBJ1-1 | TRBV2 | CASMDRESTEAFF | TGTGCCAGCATGGACAGGGAATCCACTGAAGCTTTCTTT
- | - | TRBJ2-1 | TRBV11-2 | CASSHKRAGGSYNEQFF | TGTGCCAGCAGCCACAAGAGAGCTGGGGGATCCTACAATGAGCAGTTCTTC
TRBD2 | - | TRBJ2-1 | TRBV5-1 | CASSLVAGVYNEQFF | TGCGCCAGCAGCTTGGTGGCGGGAGTCTACAATGAGCAGTTCTTC